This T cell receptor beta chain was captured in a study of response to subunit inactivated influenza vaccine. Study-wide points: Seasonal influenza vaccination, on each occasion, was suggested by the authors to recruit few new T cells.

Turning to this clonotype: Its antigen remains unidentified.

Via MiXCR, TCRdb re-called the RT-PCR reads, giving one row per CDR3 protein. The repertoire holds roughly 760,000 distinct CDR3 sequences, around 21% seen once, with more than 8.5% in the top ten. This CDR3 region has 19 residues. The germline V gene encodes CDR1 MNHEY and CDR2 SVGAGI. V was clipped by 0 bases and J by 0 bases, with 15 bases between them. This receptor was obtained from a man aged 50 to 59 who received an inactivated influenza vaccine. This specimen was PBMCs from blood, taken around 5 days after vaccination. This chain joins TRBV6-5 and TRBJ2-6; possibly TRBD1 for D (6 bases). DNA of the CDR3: TGTGCCAGCAGTTACTCGAACAGGGCCCCCCTCTCTGGGGCCAACGTCCTGACTTTC. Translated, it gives CASSYSNRAPLSGANVLTF.